This TCR beta chain is drawn from a study of blood T cell repertoires in COVID-19. J was trimmed by 1 base and V by 3 bases; bases with no gene match: 3. Germline V gene data show CDR1 as SGHRS and CDR2 as YFSETQ. The CDR3 covers 16 residues. Assay used: immunoSEQ multiplex PCR; TCRdb lists only in-frame clones, some missing. The data hold fewer than 65,000 clones, with 75% to 90% observed a single time. The source is a human donor with acute or convalescent COVID-19. The donor label of this sample is uncertain. The sequenced sample was peripheral blood. The chain couples TRBV5-1 to TRBJ2-3; TRBD2 matches at 12 bases. The CDR3 DNA reads as TGCGCCAGCAGCTCCCTAGCGGGGGGGCGCACAGATACGCAGTATTTT. This codes for CASSSLAGGRTDTQYF.